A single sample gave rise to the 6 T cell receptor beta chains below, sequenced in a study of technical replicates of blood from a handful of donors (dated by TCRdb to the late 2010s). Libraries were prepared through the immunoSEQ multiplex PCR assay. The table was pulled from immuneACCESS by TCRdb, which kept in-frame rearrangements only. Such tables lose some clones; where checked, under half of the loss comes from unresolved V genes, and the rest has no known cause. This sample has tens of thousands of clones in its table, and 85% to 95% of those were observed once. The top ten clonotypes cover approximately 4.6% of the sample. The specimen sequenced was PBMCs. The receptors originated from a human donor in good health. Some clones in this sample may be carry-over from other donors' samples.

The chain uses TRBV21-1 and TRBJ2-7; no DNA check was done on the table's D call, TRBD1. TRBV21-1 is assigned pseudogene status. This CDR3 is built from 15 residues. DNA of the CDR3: TGTGCCAGCAGCAGAAATACAGGGATAAACCACGAGCAGTACTTC. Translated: CASSRNTGINHEQYF.

This CDR3 is CASSELGQGNEQFF. The CDR3, as DNA: TGTGCCAGCAGTGAACTGGGACAGGGCAATGAGCAGTTCTTC. The gene calls are TRBV2 and TRBJ2-1, with 9 bases that match TRBD1. The CDR3 has 14 residues. In germline, CDR1 is SNHLY, CDR2 FYNNEI. J was trimmed by 6 bases and V by 2 bases; bases with no gene match: 2.

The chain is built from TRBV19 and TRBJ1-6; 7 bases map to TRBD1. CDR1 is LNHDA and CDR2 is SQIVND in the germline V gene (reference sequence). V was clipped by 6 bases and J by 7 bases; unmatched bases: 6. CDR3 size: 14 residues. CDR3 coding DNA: TGTGCCAGTAGACAGGGGTTGGGGAATTCACCCCTCCACTTT. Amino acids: CASRQGLGNSPLHF.

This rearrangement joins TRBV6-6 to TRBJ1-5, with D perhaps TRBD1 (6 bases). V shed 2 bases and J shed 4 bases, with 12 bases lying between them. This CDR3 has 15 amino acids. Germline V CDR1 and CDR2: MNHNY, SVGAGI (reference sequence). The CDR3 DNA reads TGTGCCAGCAGTTACCCACAGGGTGGTAATCAGCCCCAGCATTTT. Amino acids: CASSYPQGGNQPQHF.

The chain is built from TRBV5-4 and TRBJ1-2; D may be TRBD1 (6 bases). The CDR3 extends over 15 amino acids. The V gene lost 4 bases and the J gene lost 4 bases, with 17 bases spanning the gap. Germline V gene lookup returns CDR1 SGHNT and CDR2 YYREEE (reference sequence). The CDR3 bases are TGTGCCAGCAGCAACGGACAGAACCCGCTCTATGGCTACACCTTC. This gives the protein CASSNGQNPLYGYTF.

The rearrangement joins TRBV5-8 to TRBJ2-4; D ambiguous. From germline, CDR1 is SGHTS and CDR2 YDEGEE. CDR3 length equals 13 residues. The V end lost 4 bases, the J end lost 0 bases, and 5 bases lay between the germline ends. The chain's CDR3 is CASSLKAKNIQYF. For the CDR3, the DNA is TGTGCCAGCAGCCTAAAAGCCAAAAACATTCAGTACTTC.